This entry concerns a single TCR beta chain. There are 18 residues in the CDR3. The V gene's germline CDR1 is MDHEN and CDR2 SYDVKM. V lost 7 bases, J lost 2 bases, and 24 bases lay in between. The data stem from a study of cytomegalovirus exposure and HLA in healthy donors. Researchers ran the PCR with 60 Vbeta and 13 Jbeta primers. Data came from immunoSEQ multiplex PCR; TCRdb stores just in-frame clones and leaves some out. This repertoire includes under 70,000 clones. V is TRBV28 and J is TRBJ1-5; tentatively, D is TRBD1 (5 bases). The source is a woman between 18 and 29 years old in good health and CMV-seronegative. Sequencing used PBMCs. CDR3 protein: CASKTYGLGGLGNQPQHF. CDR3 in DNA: TGTGCCAGCAAAACATACGGGCTGGGGGGTTTGGGCAATCAGCCCCAGCATTTT.